These 27 T cell receptor beta chains were sequenced from one sample in a study of OX40 agonist ivuxolimab in advanced cancers. The method was the immunoSEQ multiplex PCR assay. In its TCRdb copy, this immuneACCESS table keeps in-frame sequences only and misses some clones. Where compared with another copy, unresolved V genes explain less than half of these, and the others have no known cause. The table for this sample lists 70,000 to 95,000 clones; more than 90% of them were counted only once. 0.55% to 0.7% of the sample is taken by the ten largest. The specimen was CD4+ or CD8+ T cells sorted from blood, collected in a trial of the OX40 agonist ivuxolimab. Every receptor here comes from an adult with an advanced solid tumor such as melanoma, head and neck, liver or kidney cancer.

This clone was counted a single time. Here the CDR3 reads CASRSLRGQGFGYTF. CDR3 in DNA: TGTGCCAGCAGATCCCTCCGGGGACAGGGATTTGGCTACACCTTC. V and J are TRBV28 and TRBJ1-2; 9 bases fit TRBD1. Germline-derived CDR1 and CDR2 are MDHEN and SYDVKM. V lost 6 bases and J lost 7; bases outside the gene matches: 12. The CDR3 runs 15 residues.

The sample holds one count of this clone. The chain is built from TRBV28 and TRBJ2-1; D not resolved. Germline V CDR1 and CDR2: MDHEN, SYDVKM. CDR3 size: 12 residues. Between the trimmed V and J ends, which lost 4 bases and 9 bases, there was a span of 10 bases. This CDR3 is CASSSSWTEQFF. The CDR3 DNA reads TGTGCCAGCAGTTCCTCCTGGACTGAGCAGTTCTTC.

This clone showed up just a few times. V gene TRBV9 combines with J gene TRBJ1-4; 9 nucleotides match TRBD1. The CDR3 is 14 residues long. Germline values: CDR1 SGDLS, CDR2 YYNGEE. V gave up 4 bases and J gave up 5 bases; unmatched junction bases: 3. The CDR3 nucleotides are TGTGCCAGCAGCTTCGGACAGGGGAATGAAAAACTGTTTTTT. The encoded protein is CASSFGQGNEKLFF.

This clone was seen only a few times. CDR3 coding DNA: TGTGCCACCTGGGGGGTAGGGAACACTGAAGCTTTCTTT. Its protein product is CATWGVGNTEAFF. The chain uses TRBV28 and TRBJ1-1, with TRBD1 as a possible D gene (5 bases). Looked up from germline, CDR1 is MDHEN and CDR2 is SYDVKM. V was pared by 10 bases and J by 1 base, with 13 bases between. CDR3 length: 13 residues.

V usage is TRBV28 and J usage is TRBJ2-5, with TRBD2 matching 14 bases. V lost 5 bases, J lost 3 bases, and 5 bases stayed unmatched. Germline-derived CDR1 and CDR2 are MDHEN and SYDVKM. The CDR3 is made up of 16 amino acids. The chain's CDR3 is CASSGRLAGGEETQYF. The CDR3 coding sequence is TGTGCCAGCAGTGGGAGACTAGCGGGAGGGGAAGAGACCCAGTACTTC.

J is TRBJ2-3 and V is TRBV7-2; 9 positions agree with TRBD2. CDR1 is SGHTA and CDR2 is FQGNSA in the germline V gene. This CDR3 spans 16 amino acids. Losses at the gene ends were 3 bases for V and 4 bases for J; bases not matched to a gene: 8. CDR3 amino acids: CASSLRAGGGADTQYF. The DNA for the CDR3 is TGTGCCAGCAGCTTGAGGGCGGGAGGGGGAGCAGATACGCAGTATTTT.

This clone was recorded once. The rearrangement links TRBV19 to TRBJ2-3, with TRBD2 identical over 9 bases. The CDR3 extends over 16 amino acids. Trimming removed 3 bases from V and 0 bases from J; junction bases left unmatched: 4. Germline values: CDR1 LNHDA, CDR2 SQIVND (reference sequence). The CDR3 DNA reads TGTGCCAGTAGTATGACTAGCGGCAGCAGCACAGATACGCAGTATTTT. This sequence encodes CASSMTSGSSTDTQYF.

This chain uses TRBV7-2 with TRBJ2-5; perhaps TRBD2 as D (5 bases). CDR3 length: 16 amino acids. The germline V gene encodes CDR1 SGHTA and CDR2 FQGNSA. V was clipped by 1 base and J by 5 bases, with 17 bases between them. CDR3 protein: CASSLDLHGGLETQYF. CDR3 in DNA: TGTGCCAGCAGCTTAGATCTTCACGGCGGGTTGGAGACCCAGTACTTC.

This chain joins TRBV18 and TRBJ1-1; D may be TRBD1 (5 bases). The length of the CDR3 is 14 residues. Trimming took 3 bases from V and 3 from J, leaving 11 bases between them. Looked up from germline, CDR1 is KGHSH and CDR2 is LQKENI. The CDR3 region is CASSPRQTDTEAFF. In nucleotides, the CDR3 is TGTGCCAGCTCACCCAGACAGACAGACACTGAAGCTTTCTTT.

A few counts support this clone. V is TRBV7-2 and J is TRBJ2-1; 8 nucleotides agree with TRBD2. The CDR3 is 14 residues long. Germline V gene lookup returns CDR1 SGHTA and CDR2 FQGNSA. Trimming removed 0 bases from V and 11 bases from J; junction bases left unmatched: 6. CDR3 sequence reads: CASSLAEASGQQFF. CDR3 bases: TGTGCCAGCAGCTTAGCGGAGGCTAGCGGGCAGCAGTTCTTC.

Concerning this clone itself: The junction shows a germline mismatch at one end, possibly a read error. The V gene is TRBV6-6, the J gene TRBJ2-2; D is unresolved. The CDR3 is made up of 13 amino acids. Germline V CDR1 and CDR2: MNHNY, SVGAGI (reference sequence). The CDR3 bases are TGTGCCAGCAGTCCCCCGAACCCCGGGGAGCTGTTTTTT. It codes for CASSPPNPGELFF.

This clone was counted once. The chain has TRBV5-1 and TRBJ2-1; 7 positions match TRBD1. Germline CDR1 reads SGHRS; CDR2 reads YFSETQ. V lost 4 bases, J lost 0 bases, and 4 bases stayed unmatched. The CDR3 totals 15 residues. The CDR3 loop is CASSTDRSSYNEQFF. CDR3 DNA: TGCGCCAGCAGCACGGACAGGTCCTCCTACAATGAGCAGTTCTTC.

This chain joins TRBV9 and TRBJ2-2; 10 bases match TRBD2. The junction had 16 bases not matched to a gene; V was cut back by 0 bases and J by 5 bases. In germline, CDR1 is SGDLS, CDR2 YYNGEE. This CDR3 contains 20 residues. CDR3 protein: CASSVATPGWTSGRTGELFF. CDR3 nucleotides: TGTGCCAGCAGCGTAGCTACCCCGGGCTGGACTAGCGGACGGACCGGGGAGCTGTTTTTT.

V is TRBV19 and J is TRBJ1-5, with 7 nucleotides matching TRBD1. The V gene's germline CDR1 is LNHDA and CDR2 SQIVND (reference sequence). V lost 5 bases and J lost 5; bases outside the gene matches: 3. The CDR3 has 13 residues. The CDR3 DNA reads as TGTGCCAGTAGTGCAGACAGGGATCAGCCCCAGCATTTT. The encoded protein is CASSADRDQPQHF.

The chain recombines TRBV28 with TRBJ2-7; D may be TRBD2 (6 bases). Trimming took off 10 bases at V and 5 bases at J, with 18 bases between the two ends. The CDR3 totals 13 residues. Germline-derived CDR1 and CDR2 are MDHEN and SYDVKM. The CDR3 sequence: CATSPEGFHEQYF. The DNA of the CDR3 is TGTGCCACCTCCCCGGAGGGGTTCCACGAGCAGTACTTC.

The chain carries TRBV18 and TRBJ2-6; D not certain. V lost 2 bases and J lost 2, with 7 bases in between. The germline V gene encodes CDR1 KGHSH and CDR2 LQKENI. The CDR3 sequence is 15 residues long. The CDR3 is CASSPSAPGANVLTF. CDR3 sequence (DNA): TGTGCCAGCTCACCAAGTGCTCCTGGGGCCAACGTCCTGACTTTC.

This clone was counted a few times. The same CDR3 arises from other DNA sequences in this sample as well. The chain carries TRBV2 and TRBJ1-2, with D possibly matching TRBD1 (5 bases). Germline CDR1 and CDR2: SNHLY and FYNNEI. Trimming shortened V by 9 bases and J by 4 bases, and 18 bases separated the two germline ends. This CDR3 is built from 14 residues. CDR3 bases: TGTGCCAGTCAAGCAGGGACCACCTCCTATGGCTACACCTTC. Protein sequence: CASQAGTTSYGYTF.

The chain joins TRBV27 to TRBJ2-7; 10 bases line up with TRBD1. J gave up 3 bases and V 6 bases, and 11 bases lay outside the gene matches. CDR3 size: 16 residues. CDR1 and CDR2 from the germline V gene are MNHEY and SMNVEV (reference sequence). In nucleotides, the CDR3 is TGTGCCAGCAGCCTAGTATCCGGGACAGGGGACTACGAGCAGTACTTC. Residues: CASSLVSGTGDYEQYF.

V usage is TRBV6-1 and J usage is TRBJ2-1, with 8 bases that match TRBD2. Trimming removed 4 bases from V and 8 bases from J; junction bases left unmatched: 10. There are 15 residues in the CDR3. Germline lookup yields CDR1 MNHNS and CDR2 SASEGT. The CDR3 sequence is CASSAQVAGFHEQFF. The CDR3 DNA sequence: TGTGCCAGCAGTGCACAAGTAGCGGGATTTCATGAGCAGTTCTTC.

This clone was seen once. The chain links TRBV28 to TRBJ2-7, with unresolved D. The CDR3 sequence is 12 residues long. Trimming pared 2 bases from V and 4 bases from J, leaving 6 bases between. CDR1 and CDR2 from the germline V gene are MDHEN and SYDVKM. CDR3 nucleotide sequence: TGTGCCAGCAGTTTAGCTGGGTACGAGCAGTACTTC. Translation: CASSLAGYEQYF.

V gene TRBV28 combines with J gene TRBJ2-7; the D gene is possibly TRBD2 (6 bases). There are 14 residues in the CDR3. V was shortened by 6 bases and J by 3 bases, with 15 bases between the two germline ends. Germline CDR1 is MDHEN and CDR2 is SYDVKM. The CDR3 region is CASSHGTFFYEQYF. CDR3 bases: TGTGCCAGCAGCCACGGGACTTTCTTCTACGAGCAGTACTTC. Together with reference TRBV28 and TRBJ2-7, the CDR3 gives the full variable domain: DVKVTQSSRYLVKRTGEKVFLECVQDMDHENMFWYRQDPGLGLRLIYFSYDVKMKEKGDIPEGYSVSREKKERFSLILESASTNQTSMYLCASSHGTFFYEQYFGPGTRLTVT.

The rearrangement links TRBV9 to TRBJ2-5, with a weak D call TRBD1 (5 bases). With 2 bases removed from V and 2 bases from J, the gap between germline ends came to 13 bases. Germline CDR1 and CDR2: SGDLS and YYNGEE. CDR3 size: 15 residues. CDR3 bases: TGTGCCAGCAGCGTCCTGGGGCTACTACAAGAGACCCAGTACTTC. Translating it yields CASSVLGLLQETQYF.

The chain combines TRBV2 with TRBJ1-1; tentative D call: TRBD1 (6 bases). The CDR3 has 15 amino acids. V lost 6 bases to trimming and J lost 1 base, with 15 bases between them. Germline CDR1 SNHLY, CDR2 FYNNEI. The CDR3 DNA is TGTGCCAGCAGGCGCACAGGGAGCTCGAACACTGAAGCTTTCTTT. It is translated as CASRRTGSSNTEAFF.

This chain links TRBV5-8 with TRBJ2-3; tentative D call: TRBD1 (6 bases). With 3 bases removed from V and 3 bases from J, the gap between germline ends came to 17 bases. The germline CDR1 and CDR2 sequences are SGHTS and YDEGEE. The CDR3 totals 16 residues. The CDR3 loop is CASSSDVGHGTDTQYF. CDR3 nucleotides: TGTGCCAGCAGCTCGGATGTGGGACACGGGACAGATACGCAGTATTTT.

This rearrangement joins TRBV10-2 to TRBJ1-4; D possibly corresponds to TRBD1 (5 bases). Looked up from germline, CDR1 is WSHSY and CDR2 is SAAADI. The CDR3 has 16 amino acids. Trimming cost V 6 bases and J 0 bases, with 14 bases left between them. The CDR3 bases are TGCGCCAGCAGGGCCCAGGGAGGGGCAACTAATGAAAAACTGTTTTTT. It yields the protein CASRAQGGATNEKLFF.

The genes are TRBV10-2 and TRBJ2-1; the D gene is possibly TRBD2 (6 bases). The CDR3 is 16 residues long. V lost 1 base, J lost 0 bases, and 10 bases lay in between. Per the germline V gene, CDR1 is WSHSY and CDR2 is SAAADI. The CDR3 region is CASSEYGGRSYNEQFF. DNA for the CDR3: TGCGCCAGCAGTGAGTATGGAGGGCGCTCCTACAATGAGCAGTTCTTC.

This clone has a handful of counts. The genes are TRBV29-1 and TRBJ1-1, with unresolved D. Germline V gene sequence: CDR1 SQVTM, CDR2 ANQGSEA. CDR3 length: 15 residues. Trimming removed 3 bases at V and 5 bases at J, with 19 bases between. In DNA, the CDR3 is TGCAGCGTTGAGACATACAGATTAAGCGATACTGAAGCTTTCTTT. Its translation: CSVETYRLSDTEAFF. Complete variable domain (other parts from reference TRBV29-1 and TRBJ1-1): SAVISQKPSRDICQRGTSLTIQCQVDSQVTMMFWYRQQPGQSLTLIATANQGSEATYESGFVIDKFPISRPNLTFSTLTVSNMSPEDSSIYLCSVETYRLSDTEAFFGQGTRLTVV.